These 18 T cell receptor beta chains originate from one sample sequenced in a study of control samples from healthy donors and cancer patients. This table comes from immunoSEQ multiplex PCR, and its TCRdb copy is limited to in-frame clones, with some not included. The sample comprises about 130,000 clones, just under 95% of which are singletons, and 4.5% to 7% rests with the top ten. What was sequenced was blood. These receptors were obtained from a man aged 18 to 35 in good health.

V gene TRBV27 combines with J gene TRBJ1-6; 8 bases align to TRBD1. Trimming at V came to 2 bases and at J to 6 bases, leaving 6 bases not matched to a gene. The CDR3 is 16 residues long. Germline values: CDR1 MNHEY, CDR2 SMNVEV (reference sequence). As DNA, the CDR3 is TGTGCCAGCAGTTTAAGGCCGGGACAGGCTAATTCACCCCTCCACTTT. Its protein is CASSLRPGQANSPLHF.

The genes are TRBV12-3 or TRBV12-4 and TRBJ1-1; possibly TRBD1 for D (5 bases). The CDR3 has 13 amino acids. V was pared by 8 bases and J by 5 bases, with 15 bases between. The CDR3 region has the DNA TGTGCCAGCCCTCTGAGGGGAGGGACTGAAGCTTTCTTT. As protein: CASPLRGGTEAFF.

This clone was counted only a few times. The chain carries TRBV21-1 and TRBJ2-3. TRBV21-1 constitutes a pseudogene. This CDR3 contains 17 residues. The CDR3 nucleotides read TGTGCCAGCAGCAAAAACGGACGCCTTTCATGCGGAGATACGCAGTATTTT. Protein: CASSKNGRLSCGDTQYF.

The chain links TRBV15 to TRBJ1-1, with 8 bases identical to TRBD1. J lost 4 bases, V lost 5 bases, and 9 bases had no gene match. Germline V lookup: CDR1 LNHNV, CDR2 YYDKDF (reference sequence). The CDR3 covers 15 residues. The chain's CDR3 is CATSDMTGASTEAFF. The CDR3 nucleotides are TGTGCCACCAGCGACATGACAGGGGCGAGCACTGAAGCTTTCTTT.

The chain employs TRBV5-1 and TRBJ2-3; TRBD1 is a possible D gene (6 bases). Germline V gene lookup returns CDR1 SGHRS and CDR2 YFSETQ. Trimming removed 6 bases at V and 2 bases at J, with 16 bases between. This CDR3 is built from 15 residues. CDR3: CASMTGTRATDTQYF. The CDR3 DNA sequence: TGCGCCAGCATGACGGGGACAAGGGCCACAGATACGCAGTATTTT.

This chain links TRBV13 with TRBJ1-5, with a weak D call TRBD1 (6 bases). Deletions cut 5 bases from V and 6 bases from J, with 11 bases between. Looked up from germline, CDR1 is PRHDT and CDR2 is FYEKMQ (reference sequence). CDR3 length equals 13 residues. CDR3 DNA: TGTGCCAGCAGCAGGGGGGGTGGTCAGCCCCAGCATTTT. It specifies CASSRGGGQPQHF.

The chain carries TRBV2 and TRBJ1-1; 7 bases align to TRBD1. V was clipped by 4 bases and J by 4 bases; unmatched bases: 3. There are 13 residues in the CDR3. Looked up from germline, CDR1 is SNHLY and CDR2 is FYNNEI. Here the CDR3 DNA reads TGTGCCAGCAGTGGGGACAGAGGCACTGAAGCTTTCTTT. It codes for CASSGDRGTEAFF.

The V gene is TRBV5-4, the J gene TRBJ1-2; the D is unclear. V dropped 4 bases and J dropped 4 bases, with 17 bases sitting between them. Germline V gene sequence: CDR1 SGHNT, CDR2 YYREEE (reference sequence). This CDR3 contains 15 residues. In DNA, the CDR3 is TGTGCCAGCAGCCCCCCCTGGGGAACGGGCTATGGCTACACCTTC. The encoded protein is CASSPPWGTGYGYTF.

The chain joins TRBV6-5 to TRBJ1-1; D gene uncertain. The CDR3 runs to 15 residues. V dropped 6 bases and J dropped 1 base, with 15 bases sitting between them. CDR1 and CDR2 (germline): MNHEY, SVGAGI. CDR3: CASRDFLGQNTEAFF. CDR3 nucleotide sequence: TGTGCCAGCAGGGACTTCCTAGGCCAGAACACTGAAGCTTTCTTT.

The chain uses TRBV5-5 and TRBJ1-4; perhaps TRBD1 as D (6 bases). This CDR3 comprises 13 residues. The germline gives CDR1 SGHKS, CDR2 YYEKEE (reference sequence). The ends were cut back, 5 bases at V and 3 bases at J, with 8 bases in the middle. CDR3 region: CASRTGSNEKLFF. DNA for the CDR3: TGTGCCAGCAGAACAGGGTCTAATGAAAAACTGTTTTTT.

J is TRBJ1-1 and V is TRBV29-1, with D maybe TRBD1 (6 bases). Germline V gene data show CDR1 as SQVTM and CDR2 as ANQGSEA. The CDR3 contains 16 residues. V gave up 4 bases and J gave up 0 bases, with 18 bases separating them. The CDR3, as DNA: TGCAGCGTTGTCCCAGGGGTCATACACATGAACACTGAAGCTTTCTTT. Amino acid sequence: CSVVPGVIHMNTEAFF.

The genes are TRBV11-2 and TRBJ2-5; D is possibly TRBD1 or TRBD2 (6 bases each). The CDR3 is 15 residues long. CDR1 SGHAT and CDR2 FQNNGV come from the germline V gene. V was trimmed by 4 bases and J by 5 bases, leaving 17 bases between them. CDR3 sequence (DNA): TGTGCCAGCAGCTCGCTCCGGGGGCCCAGGGAGACCCAGTACTTC. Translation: CASSSLRGPRETQYF. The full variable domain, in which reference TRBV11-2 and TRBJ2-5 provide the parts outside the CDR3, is EAGVAQSPRYKIIEKRQSVAFWCNPISGHATLYWYQQILGQGPKLLIQFQNNGVVDDSQLPKDRFSAERLKGVDSTLKIQPAKLEDSAVYLCASSSLRGPRETQYFGPGTRLLVL.

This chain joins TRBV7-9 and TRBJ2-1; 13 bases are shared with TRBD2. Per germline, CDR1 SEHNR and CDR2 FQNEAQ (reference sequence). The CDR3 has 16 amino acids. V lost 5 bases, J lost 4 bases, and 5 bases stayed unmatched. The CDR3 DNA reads TGTGCCAGCAGCCCTACTAGCGGGGGGGATTACAATGAGCAGTTCTTC. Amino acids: CASSPTSGGDYNEQFF.

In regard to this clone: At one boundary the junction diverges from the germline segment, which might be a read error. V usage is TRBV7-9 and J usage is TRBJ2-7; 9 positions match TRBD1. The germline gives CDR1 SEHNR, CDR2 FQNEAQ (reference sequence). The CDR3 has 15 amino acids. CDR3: CASRLGGQGSYEQYF. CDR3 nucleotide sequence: TGTGCCAGCAGATTAGGGGGACAGGGCTCCTACGAGCAGTACTTC.

CDR3 coding DNA: TGCGCCAGCAGCTACAGGGGATTCCACACCTTC. Its protein product is CASSYRGFHTF. The rearrangement uses TRBV5-1 and TRBJ1-2; 7 nucleotides match TRBD1. V trimming: 3 bases; J trimming: 12 bases; junction bases outside the gene matches: 5. The germline gives CDR1 SGHRS, CDR2 YFSETQ. This CDR3 spans 11 amino acids.

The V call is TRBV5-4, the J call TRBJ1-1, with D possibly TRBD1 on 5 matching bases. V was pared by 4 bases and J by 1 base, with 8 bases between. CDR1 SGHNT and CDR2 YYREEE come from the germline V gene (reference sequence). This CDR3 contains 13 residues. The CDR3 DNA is TGTGCCAGCAGCCCCGGGGCGAACACTGAAGCTTTCTTT. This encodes CASSPGANTEAFF.

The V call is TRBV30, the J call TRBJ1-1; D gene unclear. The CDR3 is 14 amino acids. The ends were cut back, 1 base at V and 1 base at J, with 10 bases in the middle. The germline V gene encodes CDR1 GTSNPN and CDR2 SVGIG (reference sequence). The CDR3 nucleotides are TGTGCCTGGAGTGAATTGAGGGAGAACACTGAAGCTTTCTTT. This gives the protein CAWSELRENTEAFF.

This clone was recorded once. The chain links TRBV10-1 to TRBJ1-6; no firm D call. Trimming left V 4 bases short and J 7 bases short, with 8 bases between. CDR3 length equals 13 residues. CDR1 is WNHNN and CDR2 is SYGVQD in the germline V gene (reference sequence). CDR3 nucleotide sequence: TGCGCCAGCAGTGGGTATCGAAATTCACCCCTCCACTTT. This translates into CASSGYRNSPLHF.